This TCR beta chain appears in the sequencing data of a study of control samples from healthy donors and cancer patients. Sequencing was performed with immunoSEQ multiplex PCR; in TCRdb, only in-frame clones are kept and a portion is missing. The data contain roughly 30,000 clones, approximately 93% of them singletons. Germline CDR1 reads SGDLS; CDR2 reads YYNGEE. The CDR3 contains 15 residues. Trimming removed 2 bases from V and 0 bases from J; junction bases left unmatched: 0. The sequencing sample was made of PBMCs. The source of this sequence is a man aged 35-49 years with colorectal cancer. This chain links TRBV9 with TRBJ2-2, with 8 bases lining up with TRBD2. CDR3 residues: CASSVGLANTGELFF. DNA of the CDR3: TGTGCCAGCAGCGTGGGACTAGCGAACACCGGGGAGCTGTTTTTT.